What follows are 3 T cell receptor beta chains derived from one specimen sequenced in a study of CDR3 diversity in severe acne. TCRdb reprocessed the PCR reads via MiXCR and lists one record per CDR3 protein. The table has around 85,000 distinct CDR3 sequences, 45% to 50% seen once. The specimen sequenced was blood. The origin of the receptors is a male donor with severe acne vulgaris.

The J gene is TRBJ2-2, the V gene TRBV19, with D possibly TRBD1 on 6 matching bases. Per germline, CDR1 LNHDA and CDR2 SQIVND (reference sequence). The CDR3 covers 14 residues. V dropped 7 bases and J dropped 3 bases, with 12 bases sitting between them. CDR3 DNA: TGTGCCAGTACCCCGGGACAATACACCGGGGAGCTGTTTTTT. It codes for CASTPGQYTGELFF.

The chain combines TRBV7-9 with TRBJ2-2; D gene ambiguous. Trimming took 1 base from V and 7 from J, leaving 4 bases between them. The CDR3 is 12 residues long. Germline-derived CDR1 and CDR2 are SEHNR and FQNEAQ (reference sequence). CDR3 residues: CASSLGIGELFF. DNA of the CDR3: TGTGCCAGCAGCTTAGGGATCGGGGAGCTGTTTTTT.

This chain uses TRBV10-3 with TRBJ1-4; D is possibly TRBD1 (6 bases). The germline gives CDR1 ENHRY, CDR2 SYGVKD. Trimming pared 6 bases from V and 2 bases from J, leaving 13 bases between. This CDR3 has 15 residues. The CDR3 here is CAISRTGTTNEKLFF. CDR3 sequence (DNA): TGTGCCATCAGCCGTACAGGGACTACTAATGAAAAACTGTTTTTT.